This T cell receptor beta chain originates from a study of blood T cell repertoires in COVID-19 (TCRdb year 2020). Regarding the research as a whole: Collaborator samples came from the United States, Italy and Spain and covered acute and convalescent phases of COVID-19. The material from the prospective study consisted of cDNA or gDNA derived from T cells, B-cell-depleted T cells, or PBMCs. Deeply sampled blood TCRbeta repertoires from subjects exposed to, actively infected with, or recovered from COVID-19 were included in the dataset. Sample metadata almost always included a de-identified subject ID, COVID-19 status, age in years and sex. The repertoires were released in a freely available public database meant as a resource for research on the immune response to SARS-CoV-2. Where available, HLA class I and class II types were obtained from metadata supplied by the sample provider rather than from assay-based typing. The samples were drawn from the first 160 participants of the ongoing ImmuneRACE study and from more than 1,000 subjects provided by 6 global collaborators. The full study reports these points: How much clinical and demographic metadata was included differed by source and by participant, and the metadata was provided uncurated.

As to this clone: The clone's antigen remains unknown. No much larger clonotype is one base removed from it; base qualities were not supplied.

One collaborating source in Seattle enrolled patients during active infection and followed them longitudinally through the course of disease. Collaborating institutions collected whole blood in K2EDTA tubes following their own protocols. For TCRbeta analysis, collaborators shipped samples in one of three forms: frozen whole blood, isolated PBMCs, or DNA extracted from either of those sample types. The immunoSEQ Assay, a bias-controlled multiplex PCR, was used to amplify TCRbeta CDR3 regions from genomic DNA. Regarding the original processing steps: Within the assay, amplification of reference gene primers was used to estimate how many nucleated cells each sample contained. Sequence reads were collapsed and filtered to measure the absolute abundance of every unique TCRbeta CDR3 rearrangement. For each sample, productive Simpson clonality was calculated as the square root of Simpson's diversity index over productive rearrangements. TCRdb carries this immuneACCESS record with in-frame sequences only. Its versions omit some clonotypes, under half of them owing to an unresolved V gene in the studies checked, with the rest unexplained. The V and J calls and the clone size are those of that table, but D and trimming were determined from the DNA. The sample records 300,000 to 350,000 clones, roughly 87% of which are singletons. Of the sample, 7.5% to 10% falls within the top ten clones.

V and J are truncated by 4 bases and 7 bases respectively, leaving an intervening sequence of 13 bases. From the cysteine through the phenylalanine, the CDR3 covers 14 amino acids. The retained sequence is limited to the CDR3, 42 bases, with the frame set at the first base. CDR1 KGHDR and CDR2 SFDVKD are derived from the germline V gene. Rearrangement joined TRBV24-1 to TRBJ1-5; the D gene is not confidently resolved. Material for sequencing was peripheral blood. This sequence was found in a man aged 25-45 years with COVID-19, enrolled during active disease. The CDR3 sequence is CATSEGWSGQPQHF. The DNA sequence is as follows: TGTGCCACCAGTGAAGGGTGGTCGGGGCAGCCCCAGCATTTT.